These T cell receptor beta chains were read from a single sample in a study of memory CD4+ T cells and cytomegalovirus serostatus. The method was immunoSEQ multiplex PCR; TCRdb's version includes in-frame clones alone and lacks a portion of them. The sample has about 60,000 clones; around 80% are singletons. Sequences were obtained from memory CD4+ T cells from blood. The receptors come from an adult in good health and CMV-seronegative. Each CDR3 is given with its conserved first and last residue. Fields, in order: V gene, J gene, CDR3 length, clone size, D gene, CDR3 protein, CDR3 DNA. A D gene is named only where the DNA matches it firmly. Where a row states a size, it is once, few, many or the class of an expanded clone; other rows omit it.

>TRBV2|TRBJ2-1|15|NA|NA
CASSGAGYSYNEQFF
TGTGCCAGCAGTGGGGCGGGATACTCCTACAATGAGCAGTTCTTC
>TRBV12-5|TRBJ2-7|14|NA|NA
CASEPGAAVGEQYF
TGTGCTAGTGAACCAGGGGCGGCGGTTGGCGAGCAGTACTTC
>TRBV27|TRBJ2-3|17|NA|NA
CASSLGPGVSDTDTQYF
TGTGCCAGCAGTTTAGGCCCAGGGGTTAGTGACACAGATACGCAGTATTTT
>TRBV19|TRBJ2-7|13|once|NA
CASSKGATYEQYF
TGTGCCAGTAGTAAAGGGGCTACCTACGAGCAGTACTTC
>TRBV4-1|TRBJ1-2|17|NA|NA
CASSHPSGRGLDRGYTF
TGCGCCAGCAGCCACCCATCCGGCAGGGGCCTTGATAGGGGCTACACCTTC
>TRBV7-2|TRBJ1-3|16|NA|TRBD1
CASSLVQGAIGNTIYF
TGTGCCAGCAGCTTAGTACAGGGGGCGATCGGAAACACCATATATTTT
>TRBV28|TRBJ2-3|17|NA|TRBD2
CASSPRLAGSRTDTQYF
TGTGCCAGCAGTCCCCGACTAGCGGGGTCCAGGACGGATACGCAGTATTTT
>TRBV2|TRBJ2-1|18|few|TRBD1
CASRTQRGQGARGNEQFF
TGTGCCAGCCGAACACAAAGGGGACAGGGGGCGAGGGGCAATGAGCAGTTCTTC
>TRBV7-9|TRBJ1-1|11|NA|NA
CASSLGGQAFF
TGTGCCAGCAGCTTAGGGGGACAAGCTTTCTTT
>TRBV7-2|TRBJ1-2|14|once|TRBD1
CASSPAGTGYGYTF
TGTGCCAGCAGCCCAGCCGGGACAGGGTACGGCTACACCTTC
>TRBV5-6|TRBJ2-7|12|NA|NA
CASSSYGYEQYF
TGTGCCAGCAGCTCCTATGGCTACGAGCAGTACTTC
>TRBV11-3|TRBJ2-1|13|NA|NA
CASSLTDNNEQFF
TGTGCCAGCAGCTTAACAGACAACAATGAGCAGTTCTTC
>TRBV10-3|TRBJ1-2|12|few|NA
CAISGRADGYTF
TGTGCCATCAGTGGGAGGGCTGATGGCTACACCTTC
>TRBV7-9|TRBJ1-2|12|NA|NA
CASSLTWAGYTF
TGTGCCAGCAGTCTCACGTGGGCTGGCTACACCTTC
>TRBV2|TRBJ2-7|14|NA|TRBD1
CASAGTGLSYEQYF
TGTGCCAGCGCCGGGACAGGCCTCTCCTACGAGCAGTACTTC
>TRBV10-3|TRBJ1-1|11|NA|NA
CAISTTNSAFF
TGTGCCATCAGTACAACTAACTCGGCTTTCTTT
>TRBV6-5|TRBJ1-2|11|NA|NA
CASSSGKGYTF
TGTGCCAGCAGTTCAGGGAAGGGCTACACCTTC
>TRBV13|TRBJ2-1|14|NA|NA
CASQGLGSYNEQFF
TGTGCCAGCCAGGGTCTGGGCTCCTACAATGAGCAGTTCTTC
>TRBV5-1|TRBJ2-7|12|NA|NA
CASSGTKYEQYF
TGCGCCAGCAGCGGAACTAAGTACGAGCAGTACTTC
>TRBV5-4|TRBJ2-5|14|NA|TRBD2
CASSATSAQETQYF
TGTGCCAGCAGCGCGACTAGCGCCCAAGAGACCCAGTACTTC
>TRBV28|TRBJ2-6|17|NA|NA
CASSLFRLPTGANVLTF
TGTGCCAGCAGTTTATTCAGGTTACCTACTGGGGCCAACGTCCTGACTTTC
>TRBV18|TRBJ1-4|12|NA|TRBD1
CASSGQGEKLFF
TGTGCCAGCTCTGGACAGGGCGAAAAACTGTTTTTT
>TRBV4-1|TRBJ2-4|18|NA|NA
CASSQGRQGGLAKNIQYF
TGCGCCAGCAGCCAAGGTCGTCAGGGCGGGCTAGCCAAAAACATTCAGTACTTC
>TRBV28|TRBJ2-2|15|NA|NA
CATGGAGSNTGELFF
TGTGCCACCGGAGGGGCCGGGAGCAACACCGGGGAGCTGTTTTTT
>TRBV10-3|TRBJ1-4|14|NA|NA
CATKLGSTNEKLFF
TGTGCCACAAAACTAGGCTCCACTAATGAAAAACTGTTTTTT
>TRBV4-1|TRBJ2-2|17|NA|TRBD2
CASTPGSGSRDTGELFF
TGCGCCAGCACCCCGGGTAGCGGGAGTCGGGACACCGGGGAGCTGTTTTTT
>TRBV28|TRBJ1-5|14|NA|NA
CASSLLDLGQPQHF
TGTGCCAGCAGTTTGCTGGACCTTGGCCAGCCCCAGCATTTT
>TRBV7-8|TRBJ1-1|16|NA|TRBD1
CASSSPGQLMNTEAFF
TGTGCCAGCAGCTCCCCGGGACAGCTTATGAACACTGAAGCTTTCTTT